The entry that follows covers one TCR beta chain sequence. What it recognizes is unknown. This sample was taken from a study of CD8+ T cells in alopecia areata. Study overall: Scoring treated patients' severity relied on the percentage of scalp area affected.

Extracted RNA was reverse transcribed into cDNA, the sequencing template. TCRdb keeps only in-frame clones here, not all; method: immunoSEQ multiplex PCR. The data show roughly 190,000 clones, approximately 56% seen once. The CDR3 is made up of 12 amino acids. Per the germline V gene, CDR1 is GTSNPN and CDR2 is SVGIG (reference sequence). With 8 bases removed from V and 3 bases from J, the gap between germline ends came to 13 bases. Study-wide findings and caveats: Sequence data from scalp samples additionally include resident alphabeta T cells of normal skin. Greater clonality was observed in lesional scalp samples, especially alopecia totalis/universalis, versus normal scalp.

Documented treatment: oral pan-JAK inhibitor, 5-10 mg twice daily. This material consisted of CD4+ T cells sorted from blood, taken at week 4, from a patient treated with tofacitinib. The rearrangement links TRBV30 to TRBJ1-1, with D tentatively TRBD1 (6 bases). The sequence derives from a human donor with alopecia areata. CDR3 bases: TGTGCCAGTAGGGGGGAGGACACTGAAGCTTTCTTT. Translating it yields CASRGEDTEAFF.